This TCR beta chain was identified in a study of T-cell memory formation after mild COVID-19. TCRdb passed the 5' RACE reads through MiXCR, listing each CDR3 protein once. The sample shows roughly 310,000 distinct CDR3 sequences, more than 15% of them seen only once. Study findings and constraints: Whereas later expanders leaned CD4+, clones contracting day 15 to 85 showed a balanced CD4/CD8 makeup.

This clonotype has a single count. The antigen remains undetermined. Germline V gene data show CDR1 as MGHDK and CDR2 as SYGVNS. This CDR3 has 15 residues. V gave up 3 bases and J gave up 2 bases, with 11 bases separating them. The J gene is TRBJ2-1, the V gene TRBV25-1; D is possibly TRBD1 (5 bases). This sequence was found in a man aged 18 to 35 who had mild COVID-19 (a few samples of this study predate the infection). Cell type and time point are not known. The source material was PBMCs or a T cell subset sorted from them (not recorded which). For the CDR3, the DNA is TGTGCCAGCAGTGATGGCCAGGGCACCTACAATGAGCAGTTCTTC. It codes for CASSDGQGTYNEQFF. The full variable domain, in which reference TRBV25-1 and TRBJ2-1 provide the parts outside the CDR3, is EADIYQTPRYLVIGTGKKITLECSQTMGHDKMYWYQQDPGMELHLIHYSYGVNSTEKGDLSSESTVSRIRTEHFPLTLESARPSHTSQYLCASSDGQGTYNEQFFGPGTRLTVL.